The rows below give T cell receptor beta chains drawn from one sample of a study of shared clonotypes between healthy human individuals. Clones were sequenced by immunoSEQ multiplex PCR, and TCRdb holds only the in-frame ones, with some missing. The table shows around 2.5 million clones, with under 95% occurring only once. Sequencing was done on a sample of naive CD4+ T cells from PBMCs. The receptors here all came from a man younger than 30 in good health. Some clones in this sample may be carry-over from other donors' samples. CDR3s include the opening cysteine and the closing phenylalanine or tryptophan. Each record gives: V gene, J gene, CDR3 protein.

V: TRBV5-8
J: TRBJ1-1
CDR3: CASSRGLGGTEAFF

V: TRBV6-1
J: TRBJ2-2
CDR3: CASSEPGGTVTGELFF

V: TRBV28
J: TRBJ1-2
CDR3: CASSTRGQGERYTF

V: TRBV5-1
J: TRBJ2-2
CDR3: CASSSMGLAGTGELFF

V: TRBV5-8
J: TRBJ1-5
CDR3: CASSIGGRGNQPQHF

V: TRBV5-8
J: TRBJ2-7
CDR3: CASSLGGADEQYF

V: TRBV5-5
J: TRBJ2-1
CDR3: CASSSGTGTYNEQFF

V: TRBV18
J: TRBJ1-1
CDR3: CASSFGWGQLNTEAFF

V: TRBV28
J: TRBJ1-2
CDR3: CASSLSRYGYTF

V: TRBV5-1
J: TRBJ2-7
CDR3: CASSLEPSGMLEQYF

V: TRBV5-1
J: TRBJ2-3
CDR3: CASNRDPGTTDTQYF

V: TRBV18
J: TRBJ2-1
CDR3: CASSPPLSGTPSRNEQFF

V: TRBV5-4
J: TRBJ2-5
CDR3: CASRDPQGAGETQYF

V: TRBV9
J: TRBJ2-3
CDR3: CASSAPPDRGADTQYF

V: TRBV11-3
J: TRBJ2-3
CDR3: CASSPSGGTDTQYF

V: TRBV5-1
J: TRBJ1-1
CDR3: CASRDQTGEIPAFF

V: TRBV28
J: TRBJ1-5
CDR3: CASVTGRGLGNQPQHF

V: TRBV28
J: TRBJ1-2
CDR3: CASSLFNGGYTF

V: TRBV18
J: TRBJ1-5
CDR3: CASSQSYSNQPQHF

V: TRBV5-1
J: TRBJ2-7
CDR3: CASSLAGTEGYEQYF

V: TRBV10-2
J: TRBJ2-5
CDR3: CASSDRVGETQYF

V: TRBV5-4
J: TRBJ2-3
CDR3: CASSLGVFERLADTQYF

V: TRBV4-3
J: TRBJ2-3
CDR3: CASSQVYREWTDTQYF

V: TRBV7-4
J: TRBJ1-3
CDR3: CASSLRSPSSGNTIYF

V: TRBV28
J: TRBJ1-2
CDR3: CASSLGAYGYTF

V: TRBV6-1
J: TRBJ2-7
CDR3: CASSAPAGAEQYF

V: TRBV7-2
J: TRBJ2-1
CDR3: CASSLEGGRPSGEQFF

V: TRBV7-3
J: TRBJ2-2
CDR3: CASSLIRTSEGGELFF

V: TRBV9
J: TRBJ1-5
CDR3: CASSGGDAPYQPQHF

V: TRBV11-2
J: TRBJ2-2
CDR3: CASSPGHANTGELFF

V: TRBV9
J: TRBJ2-2
CDR3: CASSVLLGELFF

V: TRBV10-3
J: TRBJ1-1
CDR3: CAIRVSGQGSEAFF

V: TRBV7-3
J: TRBJ2-2
CDR3: CASSPRTGLPGELFF

V: TRBV9
J: TRBJ1-3
CDR3: CASSVSGTDGNTIYF

V: TRBV9
J: TRBJ2-3
CDR3: CASSPGDSGSPGDTQYF

V: TRBV7-2
J: TRBJ2-7
CDR3: CASSVGLASYEQYF

V: TRBV2
J: TRBJ2-3
CDR3: CASSERQGARRGSQYF

V: TRBV9
J: TRBJ2-1
CDR3: CASSDRPGFHGQFF

V: TRBV18
J: TRBJ2-1
CDR3: CASSPWTSGRINEQFF

V: TRBV19
J: TRBJ2-1
CDR3: CASSIDRSGTSGRASYNEQFF

V: TRBV7-9
J: TRBJ1-1
CDR3: CAMSLWGDTEAFF

V: TRBV2
J: TRBJ2-5
CDR3: CASRRTSQETQYF

V: TRBV28
J: TRBJ2-7
CDR3: CASTSPGFKPYEQYF

V: TRBV28
J: TRBJ1-1
CDR3: CASRSSGVEAFF

V: TRBV7-8
J: TRBJ1-1
CDR3: CASSLVGEGFF

V: TRBV7-3
J: TRBJ2-5
CDR3: CASSKDSQETQYF

V: TRBV6-1
J: TRBJ1-5
CDR3: CASSVLWGRGQPQHF

V: TRBV9
J: TRBJ2-1
CDR3: CASSPPGLAGANEQFF

V: TRBV10-3
J: TRBJ2-3
CDR3: CAISAQGVITDTQYF

V: TRBV5-1
J: TRBJ2-1
CDR3: CASSLLAGYYNEQFF

V: TRBV5-1
J: TRBJ1-4
CDR3: CASSLGLSVLTNEKLFF

V: TRBV5-1
J: TRBJ2-4
CDR3: CASSLAPTGLSKNIQYF

V: TRBV28
J: TRBJ2-2
CDR3: CASSLQGTRLTGELFF

V: TRBV28
J: TRBJ2-7
CDR3: CASSLSRWDRYRYEQYF

V: TRBV6-6
J: TRBJ2-5
CDR3: CASSERAQETQYF

V: TRBV7-8
J: TRBJ1-2
CDR3: CASSPTFQGDGYTF

V: TRBV5-4
J: TRBJ2-7
CDR3: CASREYSRGANEQYF